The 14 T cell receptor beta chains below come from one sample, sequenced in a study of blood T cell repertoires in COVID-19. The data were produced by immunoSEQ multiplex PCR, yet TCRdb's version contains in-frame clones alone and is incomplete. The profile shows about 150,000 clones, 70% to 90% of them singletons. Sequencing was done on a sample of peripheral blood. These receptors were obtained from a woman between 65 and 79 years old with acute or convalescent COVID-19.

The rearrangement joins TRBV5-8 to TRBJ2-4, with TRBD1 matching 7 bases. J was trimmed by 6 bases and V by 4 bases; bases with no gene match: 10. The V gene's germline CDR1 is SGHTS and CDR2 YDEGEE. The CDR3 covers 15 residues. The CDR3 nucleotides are TGTGCCAGCAGCGTAACAGGGGTGGGCGGAAACATTCAGTACTTC. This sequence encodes CASSVTGVGGNIQYF.

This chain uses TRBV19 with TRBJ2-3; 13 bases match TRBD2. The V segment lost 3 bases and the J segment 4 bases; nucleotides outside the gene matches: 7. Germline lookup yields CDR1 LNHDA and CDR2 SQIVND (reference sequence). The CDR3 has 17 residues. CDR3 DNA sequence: TGTGCCAGTAGTATGCCGGGACTAGCGGGGTGGGCAGATACGCAGTATTTT. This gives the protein CASSMPGLAGWADTQYF.

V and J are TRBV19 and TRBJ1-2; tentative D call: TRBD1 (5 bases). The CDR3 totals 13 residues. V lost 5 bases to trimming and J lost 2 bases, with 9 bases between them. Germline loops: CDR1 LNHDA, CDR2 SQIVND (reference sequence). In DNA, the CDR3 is TGTGCCAGTAGTCTTGGGGGGAACTATGGCTACACCTTC. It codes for CASSLGGNYGYTF.

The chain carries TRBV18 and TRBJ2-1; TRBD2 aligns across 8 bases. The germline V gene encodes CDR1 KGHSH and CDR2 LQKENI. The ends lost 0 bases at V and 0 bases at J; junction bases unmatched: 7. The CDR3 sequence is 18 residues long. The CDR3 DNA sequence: TGTGCCAGCTCACCACCGTCGGGGGGGGTAAGCTCCTACAATGAGCAGTTCTTC. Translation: CASSPPSGGVSSYNEQFF.

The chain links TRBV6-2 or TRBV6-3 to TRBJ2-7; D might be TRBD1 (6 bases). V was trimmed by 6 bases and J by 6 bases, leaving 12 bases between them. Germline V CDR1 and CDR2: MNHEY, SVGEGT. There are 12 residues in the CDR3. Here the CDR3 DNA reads TGTGCCAGCAGCTATACAGGGCTCGAGCAGTACGTC. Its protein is CASSYTGLEQYV.

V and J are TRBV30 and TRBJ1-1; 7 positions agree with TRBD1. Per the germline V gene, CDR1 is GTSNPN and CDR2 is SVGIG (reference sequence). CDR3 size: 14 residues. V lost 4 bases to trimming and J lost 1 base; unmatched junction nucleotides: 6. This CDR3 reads CAWNWDSSNTEAFF. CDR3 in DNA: TGTGCCTGGAACTGGGACAGCTCGAACACTGAAGCTTTCTTT.

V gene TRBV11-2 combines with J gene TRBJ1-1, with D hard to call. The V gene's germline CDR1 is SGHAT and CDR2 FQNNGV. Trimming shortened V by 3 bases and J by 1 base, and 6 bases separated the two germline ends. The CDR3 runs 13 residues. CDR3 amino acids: CASSFRGNTEAFF. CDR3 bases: TGTGCCAGCAGCTTCCGGGGGAACACTGAAGCTTTCTTT.

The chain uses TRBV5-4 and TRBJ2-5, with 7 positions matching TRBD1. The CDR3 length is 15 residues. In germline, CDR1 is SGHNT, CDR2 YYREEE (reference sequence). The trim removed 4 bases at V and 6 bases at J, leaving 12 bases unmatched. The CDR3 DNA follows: TGTGCCAGCAGCGACCCCAAGACAGGGACGAAGACCCAGTACTTC. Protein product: CASSDPKTGTKTQYF.

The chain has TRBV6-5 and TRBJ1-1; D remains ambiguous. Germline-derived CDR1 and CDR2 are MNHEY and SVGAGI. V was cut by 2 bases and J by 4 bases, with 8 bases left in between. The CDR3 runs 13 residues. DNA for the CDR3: TGTGCCAGCAGTTACCTTGGGAGCACTGAAGCTTTCTTT. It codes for CASSYLGSTEAFF.

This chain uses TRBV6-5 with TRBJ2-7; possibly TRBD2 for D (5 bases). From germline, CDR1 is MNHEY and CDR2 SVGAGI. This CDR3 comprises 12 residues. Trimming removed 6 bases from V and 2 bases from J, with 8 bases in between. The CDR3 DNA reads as TGTGCCAGCAGCTCACTAGCCTACGAGCAGTACTTC. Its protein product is CASSSLAYEQYF.

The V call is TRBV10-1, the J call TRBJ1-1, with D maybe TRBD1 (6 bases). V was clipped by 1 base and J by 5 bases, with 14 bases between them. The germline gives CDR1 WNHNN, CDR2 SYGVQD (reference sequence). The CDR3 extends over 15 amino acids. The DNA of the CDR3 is TGCGCCAGCAGTGAGTTGGCAGGGGATGATACTGAAGCTTTCTTT. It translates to CASSELAGDDTEAFF.

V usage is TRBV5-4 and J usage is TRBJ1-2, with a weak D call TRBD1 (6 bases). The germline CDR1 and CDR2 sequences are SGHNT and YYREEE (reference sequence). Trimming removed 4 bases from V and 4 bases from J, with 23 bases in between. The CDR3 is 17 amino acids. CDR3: CASSHHQGRDIFYGYTF. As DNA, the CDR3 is TGTGCCAGCAGCCACCATCAGGGGCGTGATATCTTCTATGGCTACACCTTC. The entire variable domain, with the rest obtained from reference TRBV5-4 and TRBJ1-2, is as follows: ETGVTQSPTHLIKTRGQQVTLRCSSQSGHNTVSWYQQALGQGPQFIFQYYREEENGRGNFPPRFSGLQFPNYSSELNVNALELDDSALYLCASSHHQGRDIFYGYTFGSGTRLTVV.

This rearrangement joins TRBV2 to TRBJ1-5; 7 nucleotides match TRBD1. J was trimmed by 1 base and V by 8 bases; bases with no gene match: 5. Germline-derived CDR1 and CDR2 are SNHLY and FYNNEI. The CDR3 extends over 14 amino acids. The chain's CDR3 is CASRQGQSNQPQHF. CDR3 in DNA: TGTGCCAGCCGGCAGGGACAGAGCAATCAGCCCCAGCATTTT.

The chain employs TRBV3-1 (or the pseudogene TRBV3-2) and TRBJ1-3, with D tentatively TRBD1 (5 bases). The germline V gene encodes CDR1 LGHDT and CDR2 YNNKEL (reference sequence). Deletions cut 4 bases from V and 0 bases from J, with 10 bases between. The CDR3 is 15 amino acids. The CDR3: CASSRTSTSGNTIYF. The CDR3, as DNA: TGTGCCAGCAGCCGGACAAGCACCTCTGGAAACACCATATATTTT.